Described below is a single TCR beta chain sequence and its context. These data are taken from a study of blood T cell repertoires in COVID-19. The overall study: Some COVID-19 samples were acute and others convalescent; all came from the United States, Italy and Spain.

As handled by the study authors: Estimation of nucleated cell counts relied on the amplification of reference gene primers. TCRdb's copy holds only in-frame clones and misses some; the assay was immunoSEQ multiplex PCR. The D gene and trimming were derived from the DNA, and the V and J assignments and clone size from that table. This table has approximately 200,000 clones, approximately 90% appearing once. V trimming: 4 bases; J trimming: 4 bases; junction bases outside the gene matches: 18. CDR3 length: 19 amino acids. Germline V gene sequence: CDR1 LGHNA, CDR2 YNFKEQ. The gene calls are TRBV4-2 and TRBJ1-5, with 8 bases lining up with TRBD1. The specimen was peripheral blood. The receptor was isolated from a woman aged 25 to 39 with active or convalescent COVID-19. CDR3 sequence reads: CASSPRGTGSDGGNQPQHF. The CDR3 DNA follows: TGTGCCAGCAGCCCCCGCGGGACAGGATCAGATGGGGGGAATCAGCCCCAGCATTTT.